The subject of this entry is one T cell receptor (beta chain). Germline CDR1 and CDR2: SGHVS and FQNEAQ. The CDR3 is 20 amino acids. The V segment lost 1 base and the J segment 0 bases; nucleotides outside the gene matches: 11. Methods used by the authors: Amplification of reference gene primers provided the estimated nucleated cell counts. Data came from immunoSEQ multiplex PCR; TCRdb stores just in-frame clones and leaves some out. The V and J calls and clone size were taken over from that table, and D and trimming were inferred from the DNA. Among 180,000 or so clones, roughly 81% were seen once, and the ten largest hold approximately 10%. Enrolled during active infection, Seattle patients were then followed longitudinally. This entry belongs to a study of blood T cell repertoires in COVID-19. Study context: COVID-19 samples, acute and convalescent, were from the United States, Italy and Spain. PBMCs, B-cell-depleted T cells, or T cells were the source of the cDNA or gDNA that made up the material.

The sequence was collected from a woman in her forties with COVID-19, enrolled during active disease. Sequences were obtained from peripheral blood. The rearrangement links TRBV7-8 to TRBJ2-3, with TRBD2 identical over 12 bases. The CDR3 here is CASSLESSNGLAGSTDTQYF. CDR3 coding DNA: TGTGCCAGCAGCTTAGAAAGTTCCAATGGACTAGCGGGGAGCACAGATACGCAGTATTTT.